The 7 T cell receptor beta chains given below trace back to one sample, sequenced in a study of blood T cell repertoires in COVID-19. The protocol was immunoSEQ multiplex PCR, while the TCRdb copy is restricted to in-frame clones and leaves out a portion. The sample shows about 440,000 clones, roughly 87% of them seen only once. Specimen: PBMCs or T cells enriched from blood (not recorded which). These receptors were obtained from a young man who had recovered from COVID-19.

V usage is TRBV12-3 or TRBV12-4 and J usage is TRBJ2-3; D gene unclear. The ends were cut back, 6 bases at V and 3 bases at J, with 7 bases in the middle. The CDR3 length is 12 residues. The CDR3, as DNA: TGTGCCAGCAGCCCAGTTACAGATACGCAGTATTTT. The encoded protein is CASSPVTDTQYF.

This clone was observed a few times. This rearrangement joins TRBV4-1 to TRBJ2-7; possibly TRBD1 for D (5 bases). The CDR3 totals 15 residues. With 1 base removed from V and 5 bases from J, the gap between germline ends came to 15 bases. CDR1 and CDR2 from the germline V gene are MGHRA and YSYEKL. This CDR3 reads CASSQVGVRVDEQYF. The CDR3 region has the DNA TGCGCCAGCAGCCAAGTAGGGGTCAGGGTAGACGAGCAGTACTTC.

This sequence joins TRBV4-1 and TRBJ1-2; D possibly corresponds to TRBD1 (6 bases). Germline V gene sequence: CDR1 MGHRA, CDR2 YSYEKL. Trimming removed 0 bases from V and 4 bases from J, with 12 bases in between. This CDR3 comprises 15 residues. The CDR3 protein is CASSQDRGGGYGYTF. For the CDR3, the DNA is TGCGCCAGCAGCCAAGATCGCGGGGGCGGCTATGGCTACACCTTC.

The chain links TRBV4-1 to TRBJ1-1, with a tentative D call TRBD1 (6 bases). CDR1 and CDR2 from the germline V gene are MGHRA and YSYEKL. The CDR3 has 16 residues. V gave up 2 bases and J gave up 1 base, with 14 bases separating them. The CDR3 DNA reads as TGCGCCAGCAGCCAAAACCCGGACAGACAGAACACTGAAGCTTTCTTT. This encodes CASSQNPDRQNTEAFF.

The V gene is TRBV4-2, the J gene TRBJ2-1, with 14 bases fitting TRBD2. V was clipped by 1 base and J by 0 bases; unmatched bases: 8. Per germline, CDR1 LGHNA and CDR2 YNFKEQ. The CDR3 has 20 amino acids. The CDR3 region is CASSQGWGLAGEGSYNEQFF. In nucleotides, the CDR3 is TGTGCCAGCAGCCAAGGATGGGGACTAGCGGGAGAAGGCTCCTACAATGAGCAGTTCTTC.

The chain has TRBV7-6 and TRBJ2-2; 16 bases are a match to TRBD2. J lost 5 bases, V lost 6 bases, and 9 bases had no gene match. The CDR3 has 18 residues. In germline, CDR1 is SGHVS, CDR2 FNYEAQ. Here the CDR3 reads CASRPPGLAGGWTGELFF. The DNA of the CDR3 is TGTGCCAGCAGGCCGCCGGGACTAGCGGGAGGGTGGACCGGGGAGCTGTTTTTT.

This chain uses TRBV28 with TRBJ2-6; 13 bases map to TRBD2. This CDR3 has 19 amino acids. Germline CDR1 is MDHEN and CDR2 is SYDVKM. V was clipped by 6 bases and J by 0 bases; unmatched bases: 8. The CDR3 DNA sequence: TGTGCCAGCAGCCAAAGACTAGCGGGAGGTCCCTCTGGGGCCAACGTCCTGACTTTC. Translation: CASSQRLAGGPSGANVLTF.